These 6 T cell receptor beta chains were sequenced from one sample in a study of T cell responses to AZD1222 COVID-19 vaccine (dated by TCRdb to the early 2020s). The time point label for this specimen denotes: about 28 days (+/-7) after the second vaccine dose. The receptor library was made with the immunoSEQ multiplex PCR assay. TCRdb carries this immuneACCESS record with in-frame sequences only. Its versions omit some clonotypes, under half of them owing to an unresolved V gene in the studies checked, with the rest unexplained. The sample has fewer than 20,000 clones on record, 88% of them singletons. The ten largest account for roughly 2.8% of the sample. The sample here was peripheral blood, taken 28 days after the second AZD1222 dose. All receptors come from an adult who received the AZD1222 COVID-19 vaccine.

The V and J genes are TRBV5-4 and TRBJ1-6; D is undetermined. The V end lost 4 bases, the J end lost 10 bases, and 15 bases lay between the germline ends. Germline loops: CDR1 SGHNT, CDR2 YYREEE (reference sequence). This CDR3 is built from 14 residues. The CDR3 loop is CASSPQLVGSPLHF. CDR3 coding DNA: TGTGCCAGCAGCCCCCAGCTAGTAGGGTCACCCCTCCACTTT.

The rearrangement uses TRBV11-2 and TRBJ1-2; no firm D call. The CDR3 has 12 residues. The germline V and J ends were trimmed by 2 bases and 1 base, with 2 bases remaining between them. CDR1 is SGHAT and CDR2 is FQNNGV in the germline V gene. CDR3 in amino acids: CASSLNNYGYTF. CDR3 sequence (DNA): TGTGCCAGCAGCTTAAATAACTATGGCTACACCTTC.

This sequence joins TRBV4-1 and TRBJ1-2; 10 nucleotides match TRBD1. V trimming: 1 base; J trimming: 0 bases; junction bases outside the gene matches: 11. CDR1 and CDR2 from the germline V gene are MGHRA and YSYEKL. The CDR3 runs to 19 residues. CDR3 loop: CASSQVGAGTGASNYGYTF. The CDR3 nucleotides read TGCGCCAGCAGCCAAGTTGGGGCAGGGACAGGGGCCTCTAACTATGGCTACACCTTC.

DNA of the CDR3: TGTGCCAGCAGTTCGGGACGGCTGAACACTGAAGCTTTCTTT. Its protein is CASSSGRLNTEAFF. J is TRBJ1-1 and V is TRBV6-5, with D perhaps matching TRBD1 (5 bases). This CDR3 spans 14 amino acids. Trimming stripped 4 bases from V and 0 bases from J, with 9 bases between. CDR1 is MNHEY and CDR2 is SVGAGI in the germline V gene.

The gene calls are TRBV30 and TRBJ2-1; D is undetermined. The germline V gene encodes CDR1 GTSNPN and CDR2 SVGIG (reference sequence). The CDR3 is made up of 14 amino acids. V was shortened by 2 bases and J by 6 bases, with 14 bases between the two germline ends. CDR3 nucleotides: TGTGCCTGGAGTACGTCTAACCCCCTCAATGAGCAGTTCTTC. Its protein is CAWSTSNPLNEQFF.

The gene calls are TRBV5-8 and TRBJ2-5, with D possibly being TRBD2 (7 bases). V was pared by 1 base and J by 2 bases, with 12 bases between. The CDR3 length is 15 residues. Germline V gene sequence: CDR1 SGHTS, CDR2 YDEGEE. As DNA, the CDR3 is TGTGCCAGCAGCTTGTGGGGGGGCCTTCAAGAGACCCAGTACTTC. Translated: CASSLWGGLQETQYF.